Presented here are 2 T cell receptor beta chains from one specimen sequenced in a study of shared clonotypes between healthy human individuals. Naive CD8 isolation took CD45RO-negative cells positively selected for CCR7 and excluded terminally differentiated effector memory CD45RA+ cells. Clones were sequenced by immunoSEQ multiplex PCR, and TCRdb holds only the in-frame ones, with some missing. The table has hundreds of thousands of clones, 98% seen once. The material sequenced was naive CD8+ T cells sorted from blood. The receptor source for this set is a man aged 25 to 40 in good health.

As regards this clone: The sample has other DNA sequences that encode this CDR3 too. V usage is TRBV7-9 and J usage is TRBJ2-1; D gene uncertain. CDR3 length equals 15 residues. Trimming cost V 1 base and J 0 bases, with 7 bases left between them. Looked up from germline, CDR1 is SEHNR and CDR2 is FQNEAQ (reference sequence). In nucleotides, the CDR3 is TGTGCCAGCAGCTTAGGGCTTAGCTCCTACAATGAGCAGTTCTTC. Residues: CASSLGLSSYNEQFF.

The gene calls are TRBV9 and TRBJ2-1; 9 positions match TRBD2. Germline V gene lookup returns CDR1 SGDLS and CDR2 YYNGEE. The CDR3 covers 16 residues. V dropped 0 bases and J dropped 3; count of bases not matched to a gene: 4. CDR3 coding DNA: TGTGCCAGCAGCGTAGTCGGCGGGAGGGGCTACAATGAGCAGTTCTTC. Its translation is CASSVVGGRGYNEQFF.